This T cell receptor beta chain is drawn from a study of STAT5B mutations in CD4+ large granular lymphocyte leukemia. Across the whole study: The CDR3 'QG' motif was associated with a particular HLA allele among healthy donors.

Worth noting for this clone: Its target is not known.

Study-level points and caveats: Compared with healthy controls (2/35), patient top clones favored TRBV06 (8/27). Without putative leukemic clones, patient CD4-sorted repertoires remained more clonal than healthy CD4+ repertoires. Main leukemic clonotypes were patient-specific, but 20% to 25% appeared at low frequency elsewhere.

CDR1 is MGHRA and CDR2 is YSYEKL in the germline V gene. V was pared by 0 bases and J by 5 bases, with 5 bases of the junction left unmatched. The CDR3 has 15 residues. TCRdb's table, derived via immunoSEQ multiplex PCR, lists solely in-frame clones and lacks some. The profile shows 23,000 or so clones, roughly 69% of them singletons. Sequencing input: CD4+ T cells from blood buffy coats. The TCR was taken from a human donor in good health. The rearrangement uses TRBV4-1 and TRBJ2-5; 8 bases are shared with TRBD1. CDR3 protein: CASSQDGQGRETQYF. The CDR3 DNA reads TGCGCCAGCAGCCAAGATGGACAGGGTCGGGAGACCCAGTACTTC.